These 21 T cell receptor beta chains share one sample of origin, sequenced in a study of T cell responses to AZD1222 COVID-19 vaccine. Profiled with immunoSEQ multiplex PCR; TCRdb holds only in-frame clones, not every one. The table shows about 140,000 clones, with approximately 90% occurring only once. The sequenced sample was peripheral blood, obtained on day 0 of AZD1222 vaccination. The origin of the receptors is an adult in good health.

This rearrangement joins TRBV7-8 to TRBJ2-2; 7 nucleotides agree with TRBD1. CDR3 length: 14 residues. The junction had 6 bases not matched to a gene; V was cut back by 5 bases and J by 6 bases. Germline CDR1 SGHVS, CDR2 FQNEAQ. CDR3 amino acids: CASSVYRGAGELFF. CDR3 DNA: TGTGCCAGCAGCGTTTACAGGGGTGCCGGGGAGCTGTTTTTT.

The V gene is TRBV5-1, the J gene TRBJ1-1; D gene uncertain. Trimming took 4 bases from V and 4 from J, leaving 14 bases between them. Looked up from germline, CDR1 is SGHRS and CDR2 is YFSETQ. The length of the CDR3 is 14 residues. CDR3 sequence (DNA): TGCGCCAGCAGCGGGAGCGGAGCGGGCACTGAAGCTTTCTTT. Its protein is CASSGSGAGTEAFF.

This sequence joins TRBV5-4 and TRBJ2-3; 7 nucleotides align to TRBD2. Per the germline V gene, CDR1 is SGHNT and CDR2 is YYREEE (reference sequence). Losses at the gene ends were 4 bases for V and 4 bases for J; bases not matched to a gene: 18. The CDR3 is 18 residues long. In DNA form, the CDR3 reads TGTGCCAGCAGCGGATCGAGCGGGATGACTAATTTTGCAGATACGCAGTATTTT. Its protein product is CASSGSSGMTNFADTQYF.

This clone was detected once. This chain joins TRBV28 and TRBJ1-2, with 10 positions matching TRBD1. Germline values: CDR1 MDHEN, CDR2 SYDVKM. Trimming at V came to 5 bases and at J to 14 bases, leaving 17 bases not matched to a gene. The CDR3 sequence is 15 residues long. The DNA for the CDR3 is TGTGCCAGCAGTGTCGCCGGGACAGGGGCCGAATCGGGAACCTTC. It encodes CASSVAGTGAESGTF.

This chain links TRBV6-4 with TRBJ1-1; TRBD1 matches at 9 bases. Germline CDR1 is MRHNA and CDR2 is SNTAGT. This CDR3 has 14 residues. The V segment lost 0 bases and the J segment 13 bases; nucleotides outside the gene matches: 9. The CDR3 DNA is TGTGCCAGCAGTGACTCGGGACAGGGTGATAACTTTTTCTTT. It is translated as CASSDSGQGDNFFF.

The chain carries TRBV15 and TRBJ2-3; the D gene is possibly TRBD1 (6 bases). Between the trimmed V and J ends, which lost 0 bases and 4 bases, there was a span of 14 bases. Germline V gene lookup returns CDR1 LNHNV and CDR2 YYDKDF (reference sequence). The CDR3 runs 16 residues. The CDR3 loop is CATSRDLGQSADTQYF. CDR3 coding DNA: TGTGCCACCAGCAGAGATTTAGGACAGAGCGCAGATACGCAGTATTTT.

The chain couples TRBV18 to TRBJ1-1, with TRBD1 as a possible D gene (5 bases). Germline CDR1 and CDR2: KGHSH and LQKENI. This CDR3 region has 15 residues. Trimming stripped 4 bases from V and 0 bases from J, with 12 bases between. The CDR3 sequence: CASSLAGELNTEAFF. The CDR3 DNA reads TGTGCCAGCTCACTGGCGGGGGAGCTGAACACTGAAGCTTTCTTT.

J is TRBJ2-1 and V is TRBV30; no definite D call. V dropped 2 bases and J dropped 6 bases, with 8 bases sitting between them. Germline V lookup: CDR1 GTSNPN, CDR2 SVGIG (reference sequence). This CDR3 is 12 amino acids long. The CDR3 region has the DNA TGTGCCTGGAGTAGTATGAGCAATGAGCAGTTCTTC. Its protein is CAWSSMSNEQFF.

This chain connects TRBV5-1 to TRBJ2-2; D remains unclear. The CDR3 is 14 amino acids. The V gene lost 2 bases and the J gene lost 0 bases, with 5 bases spanning the gap. Germline values: CDR1 SGHRS, CDR2 YFSETQ. This CDR3 reads CASSFDANTGELFF. The CDR3 DNA reads as TGCGCCAGCAGCTTCGATGCGAACACCGGGGAGCTGTTTTTT.

V usage is TRBV3-1 (or the pseudogene TRBV3-2) and J usage is TRBJ2-5; TRBD2 is a possible D gene (5 bases). V was cut by 2 bases and J by 2 bases, with 9 bases left in between. This CDR3 is built from 14 residues. Germline loops: CDR1 LGHDT, CDR2 YNNKEL (reference sequence). The CDR3 loop reads CASSQRGKQETQYF. The CDR3 nucleotides are TGTGCCAGCAGCCAAAGAGGGAAGCAAGAGACCCAGTACTTC.

This sequence joins TRBV7-8 and TRBJ1-5; weak D call: TRBD1 (5 bases). The germline gives CDR1 SGHVS, CDR2 FQNEAQ. Deletions cut 5 bases from V and 3 bases from J, with 14 bases between. The CDR3 has 15 residues. As DNA, the CDR3 is TGTGCCAGCAGCCCAAGGGGCGGACCCAATCAGCCCCAGCATTTT. Translation: CASSPRGGPNQPQHF.

V is TRBV7-6 and J is TRBJ2-1, with D maybe TRBD2 (7 bases). Trimming left V 1 base short and J 6 bases short, with 19 bases between. The CDR3 has 17 amino acids. The germline CDR1 and CDR2 sequences are SGHVS and FNYEAQ. The CDR3 region is CASSLGGGGLAVNEQFF. Written as DNA, the CDR3 is TGTGCCAGCAGCTTAGGGGGGGGCGGTCTAGCCGTCAATGAGCAGTTCTTC.

J is TRBJ2-1 and V is TRBV19; 7 bases match TRBD2. The CDR3 is 14 residues long. V dropped 5 bases and J dropped 7; count of bases not matched to a gene: 8. Per germline, CDR1 LNHDA and CDR2 SQIVND (reference sequence). The CDR3 region has the DNA TGTGCCAGTAGTCCCAAGAGGACTAGAAATGAGCAGTTCTTC. As protein: CASSPKRTRNEQFF.

This clone appeared once. The V gene is TRBV9, the J gene TRBJ1-1; no reliable D call. From germline, CDR1 is SGDLS and CDR2 YYNGEE. The CDR3 has 15 residues. Trimming took 1 base from V and 0 from J, leaving 10 bases between them. Here the CDR3 DNA reads TGTGCCAGCAGCGTATCGGAAACCATGAACACTGAAGCTTTCTTT. Translated, it gives CASSVSETMNTEAFF.

The rearrangement links TRBV9 to TRBJ1-6; TRBD1 matches 7 bases. Looked up from germline, CDR1 is SGDLS and CDR2 is YYNGEE. The CDR3 contains 22 residues. Trimming cost V 3 bases and J 0 bases; bases outside gene matches: 21. In nucleotides, the CDR3 is TGTGCCAGCAGCGATGTACAGCCGGGACAGAGGTCGATTGGCTCCTATAATTCACCCCTCCACTTT. It yields the protein CASSDVQPGQRSIGSYNSPLHF. Together with reference TRBV9 and TRBJ1-6, the CDR3 gives the full variable domain: DSGVTQTPKHLITATGQRVTLRCSPRSGDLSVYWYQQSLDQGLQFLIQYYNGEERAKGNILERFSAQQFPDLHSELNLSSLELGDSALYFCASSDVQPGQRSIGSYNSPLHFGNGTRLTVT.

The genes are TRBV13 and TRBJ1-1; D might be TRBD1 (6 bases). The V gene lost 3 bases and the J gene lost 1 base, with 9 bases spanning the gap. The CDR3 totals 14 residues. CDR1 and CDR2 (germline): PRHDT, FYEKMQ (reference sequence). CDR3 nucleotide sequence: TGTGCCAGCAGCTTCTGGACAGAGAACACTGAAGCTTTCTTT. This sequence encodes CASSFWTENTEAFF.

The CDR3 nucleotides read TGTGCCAGCAGCCCGCTACTGAGCCAGGCTGGTGGAAACACCATATATTTT. Its translation: CASSPLLSQAGGNTIYF. The rearrangement joins TRBV7-9 to TRBJ1-3, with unresolved D. CDR3 length equals 17 residues. V lost 5 bases and J lost 3, with 20 bases in between. Germline V gives CDR1 SEHNR, CDR2 FQNEAQ (reference sequence).

The CDR3 sequence: CASSMMYNEQFF. The CDR3 nucleotides are TGTGCCAGCAGTATGATGTACAATGAGCAGTTCTTC. The V and J genes are TRBV2 and TRBJ2-1, with D hard to call. This CDR3 region has 12 residues. V was shortened by 5 bases and J by 4 bases, with 6 bases between the two germline ends. CDR1 and CDR2 from the germline V gene are SNHLY and FYNNEI.

V is TRBV25-1 and J is TRBJ1-5; possibly TRBD1 for D (5 bases). CDR3 length: 14 residues. Trimming removed 1 base at V and 5 bases at J, with 9 bases between. Germline CDR1 and CDR2: MGHDK and SYGVNS. CDR3 loop: CASSELGDHQPQHF. Here the CDR3 DNA reads TGTGCCAGCAGTGAATTGGGGGACCATCAGCCCCAGCATTTT.

This chain joins TRBV5-4 and TRBJ1-1; D unresolved. V shed 2 bases and J shed 2 bases, with 10 bases lying between them. The CDR3 runs 14 residues. The germline V gene encodes CDR1 SGHNT and CDR2 YYREEE (reference sequence). The CDR3 bases are TGTGCCAGCAGCTTAATCAGCCCTAACACTGAAGCTTTCTTT. Protein sequence: CASSLISPNTEAFF.

The chain links TRBV11-2 to TRBJ1-2; 9 bases fit TRBD1. The trim removed 4 bases at V and 3 bases at J, leaving 3 bases unmatched. The germline CDR1 and CDR2 sequences are SGHAT and FQNNGV. This CDR3 comprises 14 residues. CDR3 in DNA: TGTGCCAGCAGCTCATGGACAGGGGACTATGGCTACACCTTC. Translation: CASSSWTGDYGYTF.